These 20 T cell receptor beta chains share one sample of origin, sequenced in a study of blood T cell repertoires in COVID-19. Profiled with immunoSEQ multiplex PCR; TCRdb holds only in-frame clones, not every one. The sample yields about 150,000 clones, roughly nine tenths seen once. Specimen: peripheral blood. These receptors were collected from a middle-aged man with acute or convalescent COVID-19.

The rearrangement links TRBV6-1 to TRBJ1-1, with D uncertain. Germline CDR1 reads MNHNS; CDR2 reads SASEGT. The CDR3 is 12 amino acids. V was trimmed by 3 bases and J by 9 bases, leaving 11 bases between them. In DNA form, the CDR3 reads TGTGCCAGCAGTGACAGACAAATCCAAGCTTTCTTT. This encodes CASSDRQIQAFF.

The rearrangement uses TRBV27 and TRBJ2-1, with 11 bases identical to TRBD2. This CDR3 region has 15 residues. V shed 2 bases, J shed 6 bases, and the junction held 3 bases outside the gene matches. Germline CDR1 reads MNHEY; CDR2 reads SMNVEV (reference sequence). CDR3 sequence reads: CASSLLAGGRNEQFF. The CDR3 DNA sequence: TGTGCCAGCAGTTTACTAGCGGGAGGCCGCAATGAGCAGTTCTTC.

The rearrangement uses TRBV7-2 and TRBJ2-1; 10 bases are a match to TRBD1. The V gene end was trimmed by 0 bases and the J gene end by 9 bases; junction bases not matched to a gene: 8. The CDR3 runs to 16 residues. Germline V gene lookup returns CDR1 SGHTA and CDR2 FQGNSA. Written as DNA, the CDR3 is TGTGCCAGCAGCTTAGCTGGGACAGGGGTTGCTGGTGAGCAGTTCTTC. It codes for CASSLAGTGVAGEQFF.

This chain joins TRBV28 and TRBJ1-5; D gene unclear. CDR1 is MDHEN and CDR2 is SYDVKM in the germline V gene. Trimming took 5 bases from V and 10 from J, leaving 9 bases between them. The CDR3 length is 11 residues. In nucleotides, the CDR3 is TGTGCCAGCAGTCAGATCCGACCCCAGCATTTT. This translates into CASSQIRPQHF.

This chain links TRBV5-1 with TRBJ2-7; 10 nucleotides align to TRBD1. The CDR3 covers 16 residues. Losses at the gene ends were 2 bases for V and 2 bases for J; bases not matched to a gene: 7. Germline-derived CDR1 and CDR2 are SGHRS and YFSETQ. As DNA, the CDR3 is TGCGCCAGCAGCTTATTGGGGACAGGGGTTCCCTACGAGCAGTACTTC. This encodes CASSLLGTGVPYEQYF.

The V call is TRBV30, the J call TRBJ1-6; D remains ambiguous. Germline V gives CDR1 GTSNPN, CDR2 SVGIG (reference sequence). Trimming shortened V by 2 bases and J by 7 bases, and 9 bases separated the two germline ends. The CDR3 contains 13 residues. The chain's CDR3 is CAWSLKRNSPLHF. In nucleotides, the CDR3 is TGTGCCTGGAGTCTAAAGAGAAATTCACCCCTCCACTTT.

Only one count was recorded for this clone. In DNA form, the CDR3 reads TGTGCCAGCAGCCATGAAAGGGGGTCTGAAGCTTTCTTT. Residues: CASSHERGSEAFF. This chain connects TRBV3-1 (or the pseudogene TRBV3-2) to TRBJ1-1; possible D gene TRBD1, 6 bases. Germline V gene sequence: CDR1 LGHDT, CDR2 YNNKEL (reference sequence). This CDR3 region has 13 residues. Trimming pared 3 bases from V and 6 bases from J, leaving 11 bases between.

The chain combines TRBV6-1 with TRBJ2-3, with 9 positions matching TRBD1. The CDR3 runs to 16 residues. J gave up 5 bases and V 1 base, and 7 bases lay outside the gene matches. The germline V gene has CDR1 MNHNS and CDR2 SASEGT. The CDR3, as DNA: TGTGCCAGCAGTGAAGTTGGGACAGGGTTGGTAGATACGCAGTATTTT. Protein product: CASSEVGTGLVDTQYF.

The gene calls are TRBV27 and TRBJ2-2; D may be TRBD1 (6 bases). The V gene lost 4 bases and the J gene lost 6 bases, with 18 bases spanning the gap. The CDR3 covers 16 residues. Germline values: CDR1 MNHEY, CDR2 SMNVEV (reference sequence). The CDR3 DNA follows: TGTGCCAGCAGTTCCCGGATACAGGGAGCGGCCGGGGAGCTGTTTTTT. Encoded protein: CASSSRIQGAAGELFF.

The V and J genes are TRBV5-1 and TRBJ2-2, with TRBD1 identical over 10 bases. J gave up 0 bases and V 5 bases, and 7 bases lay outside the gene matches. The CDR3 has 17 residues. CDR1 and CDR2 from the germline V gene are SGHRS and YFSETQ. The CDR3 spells CASRSWTGGSNTGELFF. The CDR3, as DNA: TGCGCCAGCAGATCCTGGACAGGGGGTTCGAACACCGGGGAGCTGTTTTTT.

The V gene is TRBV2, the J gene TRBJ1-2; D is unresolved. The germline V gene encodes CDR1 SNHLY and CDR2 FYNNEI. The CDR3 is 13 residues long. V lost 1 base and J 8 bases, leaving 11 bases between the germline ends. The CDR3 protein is CASSEGTPGGYTF. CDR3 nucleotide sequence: TGTGCCAGCAGTGAAGGGACTCCGGGCGGCTACACCTTC. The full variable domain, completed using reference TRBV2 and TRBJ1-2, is EPEVTQTPSHQVTQMGQEVILRCVPISNHLYFYWYRQILGQKVEFLVSFYNNEISEKSEIFDDQFSVERPDGSNFTLKIRSTKLEDSAMYFCASSEGTPGGYTFGSGTRLTVV.

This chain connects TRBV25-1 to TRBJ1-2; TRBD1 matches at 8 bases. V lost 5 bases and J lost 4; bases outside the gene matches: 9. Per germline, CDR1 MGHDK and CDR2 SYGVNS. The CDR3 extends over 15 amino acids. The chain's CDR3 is CASSPRTGLFYGYTF. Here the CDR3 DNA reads TGTGCCAGCAGTCCCCGGACAGGGCTGTTCTATGGCTACACCTTC.

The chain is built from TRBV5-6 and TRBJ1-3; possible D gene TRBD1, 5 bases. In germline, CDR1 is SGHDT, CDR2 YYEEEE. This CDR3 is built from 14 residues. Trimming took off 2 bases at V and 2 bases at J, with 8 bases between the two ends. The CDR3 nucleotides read TGTGCCAGCAGCTTAGGAGGGGCTGGAAACACCATATATTTT. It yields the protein CASSLGGAGNTIYF.

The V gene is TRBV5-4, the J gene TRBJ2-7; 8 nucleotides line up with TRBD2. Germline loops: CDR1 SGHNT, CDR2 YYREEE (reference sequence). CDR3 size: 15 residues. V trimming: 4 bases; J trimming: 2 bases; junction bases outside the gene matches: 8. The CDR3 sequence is CASSTGGGSTYEQYF. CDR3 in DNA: TGTGCCAGCAGCACCGGGGGGGGAAGCACCTACGAGCAGTACTTC.

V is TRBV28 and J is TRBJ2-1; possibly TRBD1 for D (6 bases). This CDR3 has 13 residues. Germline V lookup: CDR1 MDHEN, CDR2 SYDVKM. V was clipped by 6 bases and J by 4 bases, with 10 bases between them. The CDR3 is CASSPGQYNEQFF. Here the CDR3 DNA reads TGTGCCAGCAGCCCTGGACAGTACAATGAGCAGTTCTTC.

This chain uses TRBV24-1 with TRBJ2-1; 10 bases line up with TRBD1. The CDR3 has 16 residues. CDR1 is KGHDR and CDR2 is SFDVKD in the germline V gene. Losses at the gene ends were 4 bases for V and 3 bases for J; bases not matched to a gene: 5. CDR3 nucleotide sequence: TGTGCCACCAGTGAGACCGGGACAGGGGACTACAATGAGCAGTTCTTC. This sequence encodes CATSETGTGDYNEQFF.

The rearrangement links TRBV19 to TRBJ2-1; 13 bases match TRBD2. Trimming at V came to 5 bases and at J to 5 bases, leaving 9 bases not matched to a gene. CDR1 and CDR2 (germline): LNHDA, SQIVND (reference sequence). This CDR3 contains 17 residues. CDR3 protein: CASSRWTSGGSHNEQFF. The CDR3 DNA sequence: TGTGCCAGTAGTCGATGGACTAGCGGGGGATCCCACAATGAGCAGTTCTTC. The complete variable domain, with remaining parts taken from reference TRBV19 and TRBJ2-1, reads DGGITQSPKYLFRKEGQNVTLSCEQNLNHDAMYWYRQDPGQGLRLIYYSQIVNDFQKGDIAEGYSVSREKKESFPLTVTSAQKNPTAFYLCASSRWTSGGSHNEQFFGPGTRLTVL.

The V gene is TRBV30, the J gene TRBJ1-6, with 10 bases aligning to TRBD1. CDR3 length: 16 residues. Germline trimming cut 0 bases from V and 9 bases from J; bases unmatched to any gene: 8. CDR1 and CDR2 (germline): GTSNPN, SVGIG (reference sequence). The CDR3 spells CAWSVSRTGGSSPLHF. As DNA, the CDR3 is TGTGCCTGGAGTGTCTCAAGGACAGGGGGAAGTTCACCCCTCCACTTT.

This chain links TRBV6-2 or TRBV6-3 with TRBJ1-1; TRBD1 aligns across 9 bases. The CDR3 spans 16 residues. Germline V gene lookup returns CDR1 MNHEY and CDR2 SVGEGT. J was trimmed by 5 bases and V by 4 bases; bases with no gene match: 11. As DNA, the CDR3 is TGTGCCAGCAGTTCCCTATCGACAGGGGGAGAGACTGAAGCTTTCTTT. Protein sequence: CASSSLSTGGETEAFF.

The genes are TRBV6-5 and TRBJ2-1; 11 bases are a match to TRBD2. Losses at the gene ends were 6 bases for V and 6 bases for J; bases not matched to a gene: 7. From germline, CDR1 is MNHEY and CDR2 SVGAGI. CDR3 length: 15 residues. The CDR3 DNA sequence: TGTGCCAGCAGGTCCGTAGCGGGAGGGCCCAATGAGCAGTTCTTC. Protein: CASRSVAGGPNEQFF.